Listed here are 14 T cell receptor beta chains from one sample, sequenced in a study of cytomegalovirus exposure and HLA in healthy donors. PCR involved 60 Vbeta and 13 Jbeta primers. Profiling relied on immunoSEQ multiplex PCR, and the TCRdb table lists in-frame clones only, not all of them. This repertoire shows some 160,000 clones, 75% to 90% found once; its top ten account for about 2.2%. Source material: PBMCs. These receptors were taken from a male donor in good health and CMV-seronegative.

The chain couples TRBV7-2 to TRBJ1-3; D unresolved. Trimming took off 3 bases at V and 0 bases at J, with 15 bases between the two ends. The CDR3 has 17 amino acids. Germline lookup yields CDR1 SGHTA and CDR2 FQGNSA. CDR3 loop: CASSLQPPRYSGNTIYF. CDR3 DNA: TGTGCCAGCAGCTTGCAACCCCCGCGGTACTCTGGAAACACCATATATTTT.

This clone showed up just a few times. The chain combines TRBV5-5 with TRBJ1-5; D gene ambiguous. V was trimmed by 4 bases and J by 0 bases, leaving 8 bases between them. Per the germline V gene, CDR1 is SGHKS and CDR2 is YYEKEE (reference sequence). CDR3 length equals 14 residues. The CDR3: CASSPQFSNQPQHF. Here the CDR3 DNA reads TGTGCCAGCAGCCCCCAGTTTAGCAATCAGCCCCAGCATTTT.

This chain joins TRBV10-3 and TRBJ1-4; D is unresolved. The CDR3 spans 13 residues. Germline CDR1 reads ENHRY; CDR2 reads SYGVKD. V gave up 3 bases and J gave up 4 bases, with 6 bases separating them. The CDR3 is CAISEGLNEKLFF. As DNA, the CDR3 is TGTGCCATCAGTGAAGGACTTAATGAAAAACTGTTTTTT.

This chain joins TRBV10-3 and TRBJ1-1; 7 bases agree with TRBD1. The V gene's germline CDR1 is ENHRY and CDR2 SYGVKD. This CDR3 has 14 amino acids. The V gene end was trimmed by 0 bases and the J gene end by 5 bases; junction bases not matched to a gene: 3. For the CDR3, the DNA is TGTGCCATCAGTGAGTCCGGGACAGATACTGAAGCTTTCTTT. This sequence encodes CAISESGTDTEAFF.

The chain couples TRBV10-2 to TRBJ1-5; weak D call: TRBD1 (5 bases). From germline, CDR1 is WSHSY and CDR2 SAAADI. This CDR3 is built from 14 residues. Trimming left V 6 bases short and J 4 bases short, with 13 bases between. CDR3 region: CASRVGGGNQPQHF. The CDR3 bases are TGCGCCAGCAGAGTTGGGGGGGGGAATCAGCCCCAGCATTTT.

The chain employs TRBV18 and TRBJ2-5; D remains unclear. This CDR3 has 14 amino acids. Germline V gene data show CDR1 as KGHSH and CDR2 as LQKENI. V was trimmed by 1 base and J by 1 base, leaving 7 bases between them. CDR3: CASSPLDLQETQYF. The CDR3 DNA sequence: TGTGCCAGCTCACCACTAGATCTCCAAGAGACCCAGTACTTC.

This chain uses TRBV4-1 with TRBJ2-3; 14 bases are shared with TRBD2. There are 18 residues in the CDR3. V gave up 8 bases and J gave up 0 bases; unmatched junction bases: 10. In germline, CDR1 is MGHRA, CDR2 YSYEKL. CDR3 loop: CASARGTSGGDSTDTQYF. DNA for the CDR3: TGCGCCAGCGCGAGGGGGACTAGCGGGGGAGACAGCACAGATACGCAGTATTTT.

The V and J genes are TRBV6-1 and TRBJ1-2; 7 bases are shared with TRBD1. Germline V gene data show CDR1 as MNHNS and CDR2 as SASEGT. V gave up 6 bases and J gave up 4 bases; unmatched junction bases: 8. This CDR3 has 14 amino acids. CDR3 loop: CASRPEGGSYGYTF. As DNA, the CDR3 is TGTGCCAGCAGGCCCGAAGGGGGCAGCTATGGCTACACCTTC.

The V gene is TRBV7-9, the J gene TRBJ2-2; 7 positions match TRBD1. Germline V CDR1 and CDR2: SEHNR, FQNEAQ (reference sequence). The CDR3 is 16 amino acids. Trimming took 3 bases from V and 7 from J; bases not matched to a gene: 11. CDR3 amino acids: CASSFPRQGVGGELFF. The DNA of the CDR3 is TGTGCCAGCAGCTTTCCACGACAGGGTGTGGGCGGGGAGCTGTTTTTT.

This clone was seen once. V usage is TRBV11-2 and J usage is TRBJ1-6, with 7 bases lining up with TRBD1. The CDR3 is made up of 15 amino acids. V shed 4 bases and J 5 bases; nucleotides not matched to a gene: 5. Germline CDR1 SGHAT, CDR2 FQNNGV. This chain's CDR3 is CASSSGQVNNSPLHF. The CDR3, as DNA: TGTGCCAGCAGCTCCGGACAGGTTAATAATTCACCCCTCCACTTT. Full variable domain (rest looked up from reference TRBV11-2 and TRBJ1-6): EAGVAQSPRYKIIEKRQSVAFWCNPISGHATLYWYQQILGQGPKLLIQFQNNGVVDDSQLPKDRFSAERLKGVDSTLKIQPAKLEDSAVYLCASSSGQVNNSPLHFGNGTRLTVT.

The CDR3 here is CASSLLDRGSQPQHF. CDR3 sequence (DNA): TGTGCCAGCAGCCTATTGGACAGGGGCAGTCAGCCCCAGCATTTT. The rearrangement links TRBV7-8 to TRBJ1-5; 9 bases fit TRBD1. Trimming removed 5 bases from V and 6 bases from J; junction bases left unmatched: 8. The CDR3 spans 15 residues. Looked up from germline, CDR1 is SGHVS and CDR2 is FQNEAQ.

The V gene is TRBV10-2, the J gene TRBJ2-5, with D possibly matching TRBD1 (6 bases). Trimming removed 10 bases from V and 2 bases from J, with 8 bases in between. The germline V gene encodes CDR1 WSHSY and CDR2 SAAADI. This CDR3 region has 11 residues. The CDR3 nucleotides read TGCGCCATAGGACAGCAAGAGACCCAGTACTTC. It encodes CAIGQQETQYF.

The V and J genes are TRBV11-3 and TRBJ2-1; TRBD2 aligns across 9 bases. The ends lost 5 bases at V and 6 bases at J; junction bases unmatched: 8. This CDR3 spans 15 amino acids. CDR1 is SGHNT and CDR2 is YENEEA in the germline V gene. This chain's CDR3 is CASSLAGGLGNEQFF. In DNA form, the CDR3 reads TGTGCCAGCAGCCTGGCGGGGGGGCTAGGCAATGAGCAGTTCTTC.

The CDR3 loop reads CASTGGGYEQYF. CDR3 nucleotide sequence: TGTGCCAGCACCGGTGGGGGGTACGAGCAGTACTTC. This chain connects TRBV25-1 to TRBJ2-7; D possibly corresponds to TRBD2 (6 bases). Germline loops: CDR1 MGHDK, CDR2 SYGVNS. V lost 7 bases, J lost 4 bases, and 11 bases lay in between. This CDR3 has 12 residues.